The T cell receptor (beta chain) described here comes from a study of PD-L1 blockade in urothelial cancer. In the study overall: Timepoints chosen for blood analysis were 3 weeks (second dose) and 6 weeks after treatment start.

This CDR3 is 17 amino acids long. Germline V CDR1 and CDR2: LGHNA, YNFKEQ. V was pared by 0 bases and J by 0 bases, with 7 bases of the junction left unmatched. As concerns this clone: Its antigen is unknown.

Measured with immunoSEQ multiplex PCR; TCRdb has only the in-frame clones, and not every one. Among about 40,000 clones, approximately 83% were seen once, and the ten largest hold 15% to 20%. Study-wide points: Pretreatment clonality of the blood TCR repertoire below the median was predictive of superior survival.

The material sequenced was PBMCs, taken around atezolizumab (anti-PD-L1) treatment. The J gene is TRBJ2-7, the V gene TRBV4-2; 8 bases agree with TRBD2. The TCR was taken from a man aged 60 to 69 with urothelial cancer. The CDR3 nucleotides are TGTGCCAGCAGCCAAGATCTGCCGCGGGGGGACTCCTACGAGCAGTACTTC. Amino acids: CASSQDLPRGDSYEQYF.